This TCR beta chain was observed in a study of shared clonotypes between healthy human individuals. Naive CD8 cells lacked CD45RO and underwent positive selection for CCR7, leaving out terminally differentiated effector memory CD45RA+ cells. This clone showed up just once. Clones were sequenced by immunoSEQ multiplex PCR, and TCRdb holds only the in-frame ones, with some missing. The sample includes fewer than 800,000 clones, about 91% seen only once; the top ten take about a quarter. The sample was naive CD8+ T cells sorted from blood. The source of this sequence is a man aged 30-40 years in good health.

The CDR3 is CASSWRDSQETQYF. The CDR3 bases are TGCGCCAGCAGCTGGCGGGACAGTCAAGAGACCCAGTACTTC. The rearrangement uses TRBV5-1 and TRBJ2-5, with TRBD1 as a possible D gene (7 bases). CDR1 is SGHRS and CDR2 is YFSETQ in the germline V gene. The CDR3 is 14 amino acids. V was cut by 3 bases and J by 2 bases, with 11 bases left in between.